This T cell receptor beta chain came from a study of cytomegalovirus exposure and HLA in healthy donors. This clone came up a few times. Its antigen remains unidentified. Study-level points and caveats: Most TCR sequences showed up rarely, but some public TCRs showed up in many donors. Earlier analysis yielded a pattern in which most TCR beta V segments were productive about 90% or about 30% of the time. A later analysis associated some 16,000 TCR beta sequences with HLA alleles at a 0.05 false discovery rate.

V shed 4 bases and J 5 bases; nucleotides not matched to a gene: 4. This CDR3 spans 13 amino acids. Germline CDR1 is GTSNPN and CDR2 is SVGIG (reference sequence). PCR employed 60 Vbeta and 13 Jbeta primers. The assay was immunoSEQ multiplex PCR, and TCRdb's table has in-frame clones only and misses some. The table shows 100,000 to 150,000 clones, with 17% occurring only once. The chain joins TRBV30 to TRBJ2-5, with 10 bases fitting TRBD2. The sequenced sample consisted of PBMCs. This clonotype originated in a female donor in good health and CMV-seropositive. CDR3 nucleotide sequence: TGTGCCTGGACTAGCGGGAGCAGGGAGACCCAGTACTTC. This encodes CAWTSGSRETQYF.